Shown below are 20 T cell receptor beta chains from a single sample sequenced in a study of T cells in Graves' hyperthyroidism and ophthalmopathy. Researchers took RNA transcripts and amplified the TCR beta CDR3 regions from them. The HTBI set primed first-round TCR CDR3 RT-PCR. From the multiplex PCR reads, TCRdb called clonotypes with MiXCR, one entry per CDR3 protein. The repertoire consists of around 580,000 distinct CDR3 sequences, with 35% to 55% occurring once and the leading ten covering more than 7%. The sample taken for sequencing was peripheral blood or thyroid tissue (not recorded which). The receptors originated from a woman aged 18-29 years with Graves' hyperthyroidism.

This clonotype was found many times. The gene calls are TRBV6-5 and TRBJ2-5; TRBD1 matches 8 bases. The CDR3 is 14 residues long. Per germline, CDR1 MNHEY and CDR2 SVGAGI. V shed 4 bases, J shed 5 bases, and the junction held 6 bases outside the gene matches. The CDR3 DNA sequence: TGTGCCAGCAGTTTCGGACAGGGCGGCGAGACCCAGTACTTC. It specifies CASSFGQGGETQYF.

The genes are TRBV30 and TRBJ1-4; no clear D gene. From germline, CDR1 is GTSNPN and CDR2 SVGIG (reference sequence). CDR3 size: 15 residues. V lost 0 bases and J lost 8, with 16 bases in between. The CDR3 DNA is TGTGCCTGGAGTGTACCGTACGGGTCTGGCGAAAAACTGTTTTTT. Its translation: CAWSVPYGSGEKLFF.

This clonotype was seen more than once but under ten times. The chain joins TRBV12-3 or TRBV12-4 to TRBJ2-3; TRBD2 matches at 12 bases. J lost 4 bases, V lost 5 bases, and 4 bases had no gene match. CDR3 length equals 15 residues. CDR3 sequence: CASSPGLAGPDTQYF. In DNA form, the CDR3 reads TGTGCCAGCAGTCCCGGACTAGCGGGACCAGATACGCAGTATTTT.

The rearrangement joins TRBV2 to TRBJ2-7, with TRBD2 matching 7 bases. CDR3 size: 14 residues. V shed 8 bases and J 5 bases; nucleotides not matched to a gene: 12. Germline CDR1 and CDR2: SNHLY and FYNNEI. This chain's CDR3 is CASRGGTTYHEQYF. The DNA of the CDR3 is TGTGCCAGCCGTGGGGGGACTACTTACCACGAGCAGTACTTC.

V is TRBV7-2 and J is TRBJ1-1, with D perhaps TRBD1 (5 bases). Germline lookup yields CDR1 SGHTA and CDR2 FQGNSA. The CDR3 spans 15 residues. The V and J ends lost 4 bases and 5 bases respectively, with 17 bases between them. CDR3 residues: CASSSRASRGTEAFF. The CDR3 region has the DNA TGTGCCAGCAGCTCCAGGGCGTCCCGTGGGACTGAAGCTTTCTTT. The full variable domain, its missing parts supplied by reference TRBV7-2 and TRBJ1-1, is GAGVSQSPSNKVTEKGKDVELRCDPISGHTALYWYRQSLGQGLEFLIYFQGNSAPDKSGLPSDRFSAERTGGSVSTLTIQRTQQEDSAVYLCASSSRASRGTEAFFGQGTRLTVV.

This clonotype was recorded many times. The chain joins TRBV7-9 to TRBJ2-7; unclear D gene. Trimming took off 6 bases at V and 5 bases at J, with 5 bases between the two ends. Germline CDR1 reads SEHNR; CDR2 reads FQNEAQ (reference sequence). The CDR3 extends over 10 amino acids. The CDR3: CASRDDEQYF. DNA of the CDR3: TGTGCCAGCAGGGACGACGAGCAGTACTTC.

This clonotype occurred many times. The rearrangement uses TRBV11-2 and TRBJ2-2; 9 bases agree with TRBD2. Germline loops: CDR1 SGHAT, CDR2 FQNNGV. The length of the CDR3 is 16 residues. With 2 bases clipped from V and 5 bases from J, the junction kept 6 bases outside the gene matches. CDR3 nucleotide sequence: TGTGCCAGCAGCTTATTGGCTAGCGGGACAACCGGGGAGCTGTTTTTT. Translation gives CASSLLASGTTGELFF.

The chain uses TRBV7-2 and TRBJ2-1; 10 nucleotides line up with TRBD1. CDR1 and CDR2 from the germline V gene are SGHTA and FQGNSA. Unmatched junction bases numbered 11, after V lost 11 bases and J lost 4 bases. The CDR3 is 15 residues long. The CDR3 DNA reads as TGTGCCTGGACCACCGGGACAGGGGATTACAATGAGCAGTTCTTC. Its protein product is CAWTTGTGDYNEQFF.

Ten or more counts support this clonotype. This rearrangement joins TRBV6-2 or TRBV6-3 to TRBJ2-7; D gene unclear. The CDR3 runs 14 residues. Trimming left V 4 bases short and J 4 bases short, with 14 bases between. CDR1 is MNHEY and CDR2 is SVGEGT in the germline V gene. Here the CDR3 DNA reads TGTGCCAGCAGTTCCACCGGGTGGGTATACGAGCAGTACTTC. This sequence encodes CASSSTGWVYEQYF.

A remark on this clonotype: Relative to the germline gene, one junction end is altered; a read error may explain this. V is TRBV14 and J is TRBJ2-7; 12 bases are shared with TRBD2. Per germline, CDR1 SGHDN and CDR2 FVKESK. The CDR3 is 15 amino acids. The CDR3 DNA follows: TGTGCCAGCAGCCGACTAGCGGGAGAAGCCGGGGAGCTGTACTTC. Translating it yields CASSRLAGEAGELYF. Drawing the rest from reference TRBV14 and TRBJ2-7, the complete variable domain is EAGVTQFPSHSVIEKGQTVTLRCDPISGHDNLYWYRRVMGKEIKFLLHFVKESKQDESGMPNNRFLAERTGGTYSTLKVQPAELEDSGVYFCASSRLAGEAGELYFGPGTRLTVT.

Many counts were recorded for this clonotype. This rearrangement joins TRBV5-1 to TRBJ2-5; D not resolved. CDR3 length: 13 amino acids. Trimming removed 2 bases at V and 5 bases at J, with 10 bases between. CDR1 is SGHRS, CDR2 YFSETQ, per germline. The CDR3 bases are TGCGCCAGCAGCTTTAACAGACGGGAGACCCAGTACTTC. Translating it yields CASSFNRRETQYF.

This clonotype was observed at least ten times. DNA for the CDR3: TGTGCCATCAGCCGCGGGGCCAGCACTGAAGCTTTCTTT. Encoded protein: CAISRGASTEAFF. This chain joins TRBV6-5 and TRBJ1-1, with a possible D match to TRBD1 (5 bases). Trimming stripped 10 bases from V and 4 bases from J, with 16 bases between. Germline V gene sequence: CDR1 MNHEY, CDR2 SVGAGI. The CDR3 has 13 residues.

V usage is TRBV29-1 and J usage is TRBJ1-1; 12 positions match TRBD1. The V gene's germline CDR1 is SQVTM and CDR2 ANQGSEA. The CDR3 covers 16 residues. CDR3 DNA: TGCGCCAGCAGCCCGGGACAGGGGGCGCTGGGCACTGAAGCTTTCTTT. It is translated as CASSPGQGALGTEAFF. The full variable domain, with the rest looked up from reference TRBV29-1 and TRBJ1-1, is SAVISQKPSRDICQRGTSLTIQCQVDSQVTMMFWYRQQPGQSLTLIATANQGSEATYESGFVIDKFPISRPNLTFSTLTVSNMSPEDSSIYLCASSPGQGALGTEAFFGQGTRLTVV.

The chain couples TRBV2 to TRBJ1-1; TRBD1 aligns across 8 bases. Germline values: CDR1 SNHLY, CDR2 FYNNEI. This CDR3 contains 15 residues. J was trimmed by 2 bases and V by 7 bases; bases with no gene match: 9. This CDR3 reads CASNEVQGENTEAFF. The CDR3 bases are TGTGCCAGCAACGAAGTACAGGGGGAAAACACTGAAGCTTTCTTT.

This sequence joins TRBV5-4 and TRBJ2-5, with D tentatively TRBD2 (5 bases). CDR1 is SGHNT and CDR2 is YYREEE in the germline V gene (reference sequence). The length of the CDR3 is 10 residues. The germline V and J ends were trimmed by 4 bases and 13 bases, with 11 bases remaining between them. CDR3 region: CASSTGSMYF. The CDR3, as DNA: TGTGCCAGCAGCACTGGGAGCATGTACTTC. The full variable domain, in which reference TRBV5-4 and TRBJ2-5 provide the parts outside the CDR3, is ETGVTQSPTHLIKTRGQQVTLRCSSQSGHNTVSWYQQALGQGPQFIFQYYREEENGRGNFPPRFSGLQFPNYSSELNVNALELDDSALYLCASSTGSMYFGPGTRLLVL.

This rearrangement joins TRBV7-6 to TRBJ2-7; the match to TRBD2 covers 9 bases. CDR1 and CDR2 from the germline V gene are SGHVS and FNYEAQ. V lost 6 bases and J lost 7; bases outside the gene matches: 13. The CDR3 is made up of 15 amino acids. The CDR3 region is CASRGAAGGVNEQYF. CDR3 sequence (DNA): TGTGCCAGCAGGGGGGCAGCGGGAGGTGTAAATGAGCAGTACTTC.

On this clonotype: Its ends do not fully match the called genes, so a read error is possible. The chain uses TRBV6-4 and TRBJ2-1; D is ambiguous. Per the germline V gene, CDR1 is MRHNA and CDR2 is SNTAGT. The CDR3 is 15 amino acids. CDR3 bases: TGTGCCAGCAGTTACTCGACTCACTCCTACAATGAGCAGTTCTTC. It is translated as CASSYSTHSYNEQFF.

The DNA of the CDR3 is TGTGCCAGCAGCTTAAGCGGATACAATGAAGCTTTCTTT. This encodes CASSLSGYNEAFF. V is TRBV7-9 and J is TRBJ1-1; D unresolved. The V gene lost 2 bases and the J gene lost 7 bases, with 11 bases spanning the gap. There are 13 residues in the CDR3. Germline CDR1 is SEHNR and CDR2 is FQNEAQ (reference sequence).

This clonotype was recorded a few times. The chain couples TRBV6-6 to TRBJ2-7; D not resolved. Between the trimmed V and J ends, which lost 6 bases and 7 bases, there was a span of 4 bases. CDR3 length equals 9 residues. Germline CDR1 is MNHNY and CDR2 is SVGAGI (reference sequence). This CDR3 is CASSQEQYF. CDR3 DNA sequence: TGTGCCAGCAGCCAAGAGCAGTACTTC.

The CDR3 region has the DNA TGTGCCATCTCTCGGGCATTCTACGAGCAGTACTTC. This gives the protein CAISRAFYEQYF. V usage is TRBV10-3 and J usage is TRBJ2-7; no firm D call. Germline loops: CDR1 ENHRY, CDR2 SYGVKD. This CDR3 comprises 12 residues. Trimming removed 8 bases at V and 3 bases at J, with 11 bases between.